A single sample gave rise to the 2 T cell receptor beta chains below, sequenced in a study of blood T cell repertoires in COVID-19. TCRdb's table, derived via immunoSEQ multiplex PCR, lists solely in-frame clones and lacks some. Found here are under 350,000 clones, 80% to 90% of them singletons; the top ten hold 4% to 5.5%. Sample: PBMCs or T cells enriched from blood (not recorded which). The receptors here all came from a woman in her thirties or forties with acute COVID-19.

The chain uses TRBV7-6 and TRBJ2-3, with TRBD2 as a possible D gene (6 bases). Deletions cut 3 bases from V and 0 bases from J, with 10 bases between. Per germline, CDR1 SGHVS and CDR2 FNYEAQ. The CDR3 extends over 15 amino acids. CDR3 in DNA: TGTGCCAGCAGCTTCTCCGGGACTAGCACAGATACGCAGTATTTT. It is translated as CASSFSGTSTDTQYF.

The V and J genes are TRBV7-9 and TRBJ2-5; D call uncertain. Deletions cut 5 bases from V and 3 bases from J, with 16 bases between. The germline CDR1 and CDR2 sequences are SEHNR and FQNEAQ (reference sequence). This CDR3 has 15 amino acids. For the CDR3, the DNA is TGTGCCAGCAGCCCCCCCCTCAGTAGCAAAGAGACCCAGTACTTC. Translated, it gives CASSPPLSSKETQYF.